The 2 T cell receptor beta chains given below trace back to one sample, sequenced in a study of regulatory T cells in long-lasting Graves disease. The TCR beta library used iRepertoire HTBI primers with Arm-PCR amplification of CDR3. Using its own MiXCR run on the multiplex PCR reads, TCRdb lists one record per CDR3 protein. This sample yields 300,000 to 500,000 distinct CDR3 sequences, of which roughly 20% are seen a single time; about 20% belongs to the top ten. As to time point: persistent/refractory GD, antithyroid drugs over 5 years with positive TRAb. Isolated PBMC RNA provided the starting material for the TCR library. The material was peripheral blood mononuclear cells (PBMCs), obtained when the disease was refractory, from a patient treated with antithyroid drugs. These TCRs come from a female donor with Graves disease.

V gene TRBV27 combines with J gene TRBJ2-2; 14 positions agree with TRBD2. Trimming removed 6 bases from V and 6 bases from J; junction bases left unmatched: 6. Germline-derived CDR1 and CDR2 are MNHEY and SMNVEV (reference sequence). This CDR3 has 16 amino acids. CDR3 sequence (DNA): TGTGCCAGCAGCCAGACTAGCGGGAGGGTATCCGGGGAGCTGTTTTTT. The encoded protein is CASSQTSGRVSGELFF.

This clonotype was detected a few times. This chain joins TRBV12-3 or TRBV12-4 and TRBJ2-7, with 8 bases fitting TRBD2. The CDR3 has 16 amino acids. V shed 3 bases, J shed 3 bases, and the junction held 10 bases outside the gene matches. Here the CDR3 DNA reads TGTGCCAGCAGTTTTGTAGGTAGCGGGAAGGACTACGAGCAGTACTTC. Translation: CASSFVGSGKDYEQYF.